These T cell receptor beta chains were read from a single sample in a study of cytomegalovirus exposure and HLA in healthy donors. This table comes from immunoSEQ multiplex PCR, and its TCRdb copy is limited to in-frame clones, with some not included. The sample lists about 160,000 clones; roughly 80% were seen once. The sample was PBMCs. Source of these receptors: a man aged 25-40 years in good health and CMV-seronegative. Each CDR3 is given with its conserved first and last residue. D genes are given only for firm matches. The size entry is marked missing in some rows and otherwise reads once, few, many or a size class.

V: TRBV7-6
J: TRBJ2-2
size: few
D: -
CDR3: CASSPPVTGELFF
DNA: TGTGCCAGCAGCCCCCCCGTCACCGGGGAGCTGTTTTTT

V: TRBV5-4
J: TRBJ2-7
size: few
D: -
CDR3: CASRSGQTSYEQYF
DNA: TGTGCCAGCAGAAGCGGGCAAACCTCCTACGAGCAGTACTTC

V: TRBV25-1
J: TRBJ2-7
size: -
D: TRBD2
CDR3: CASSEYFGGARYEQYF
DNA: TGTGCCAGCAGTGAATATTTCGGGGGGGCGCGGTACGAGCAGTACTTC

V: TRBV30
J: TRBJ1-4
size: few
D: TRBD1
CDR3: CAWETGGLEKLFF
DNA: TGTGCCTGGGAGACAGGGGGGCTCGAAAAACTGTTTTTT

V: TRBV9
J: TRBJ2-3
size: -
D: TRBD2
CDR3: CASSVVGGGSTDTQYF
DNA: TGTGCCAGCAGCGTAGTTGGCGGGGGGAGCACAGATACGCAGTATTTT

V: TRBV5-4
J: TRBJ2-7
size: once
D: TRBD2
CDR3: CASSTGLAGARDEQYF
DNA: TGTGCCAGCAGCACCGGACTAGCGGGAGCGAGGGACGAGCAGTACTTC

V: TRBV19
J: TRBJ2-6
size: -
D: -
CDR3: CASSIGGAGANVLTF
DNA: TGTGCCAGTAGTATAGGCGGGGCTGGGGCCAACGTCCTGACTTTC

V: TRBV5-6
J: TRBJ2-3
size: -
D: TRBD1
CDR3: CASSLGRGLTYTDTQYF
DNA: TGTGCCAGCAGCTTGGGCAGGGGGCTAACTTACACAGATACGCAGTATTTT

V: TRBV19
J: TRBJ1-2
size: -
D: -
CDR3: CASSIEGSKNGYTF
DNA: TGTGCCAGTAGTATTGAGGGATCGAAGAATGGCTACACCTTC

V: TRBV19
J: TRBJ1-2
size: -
D: TRBD1
CDR3: CASNSQGAEYGYTF
DNA: TGTGCCAGTAATTCACAGGGGGCGGAATATGGCTACACCTTC

V: TRBV6-5
J: TRBJ2-7
size: -
D: TRBD2
CDR3: CASTRAGGIYEQYF
DNA: TGTGCCAGCACCCGAGCGGGAGGGATCTACGAGCAGTACTTC

V: TRBV28
J: TRBJ1-2
size: -
D: -
CDR3: CASSYPLGQGLYGYTF
DNA: TGTGCCAGCAGTTACCCCCTCGGGCAGGGTCTCTATGGCTACACCTTC

V: TRBV5-1
J: TRBJ2-1
size: -
D: TRBD2
CDR3: CASSLIAGTGNEQFF
DNA: TGCGCCAGCAGCTTGATAGCGGGAACGGGAAATGAGCAGTTCTTC

V: TRBV5-4
J: TRBJ2-3
size: -
D: TRBD2
CDR3: CASSYGGASEDTQYF
DNA: TGTGCCAGCAGCTACGGGGGGGCCTCGGAAGATACGCAGTATTTT

V: TRBV7-3
J: TRBJ2-1
size: -
D: TRBD2
CDR3: CASSFDSGINNEQFF
DNA: TGTGCCAGCAGCTTCGATAGCGGGATCAACAATGAGCAGTTCTTC

V: TRBV9
J: TRBJ2-1
size: once
D: -
CDR3: CASSVALKYEQFF
DNA: TGTGCCAGCAGCGTAGCTTTAAAATATGAGCAGTTCTTC

V: TRBV6-5
J: TRBJ2-3
size: -
D: -
CDR3: CASSYSGAGTQYF
DNA: TGTGCCAGCAGTTACTCAGGGGCAGGAACGCAGTATTTT

V: TRBV11-3
J: TRBJ2-7
size: few
D: -
CDR3: CASTLGRGATEQYF
DNA: TGTGCCAGCACCCTTGGGAGGGGGGCTACCGAGCAGTACTTC